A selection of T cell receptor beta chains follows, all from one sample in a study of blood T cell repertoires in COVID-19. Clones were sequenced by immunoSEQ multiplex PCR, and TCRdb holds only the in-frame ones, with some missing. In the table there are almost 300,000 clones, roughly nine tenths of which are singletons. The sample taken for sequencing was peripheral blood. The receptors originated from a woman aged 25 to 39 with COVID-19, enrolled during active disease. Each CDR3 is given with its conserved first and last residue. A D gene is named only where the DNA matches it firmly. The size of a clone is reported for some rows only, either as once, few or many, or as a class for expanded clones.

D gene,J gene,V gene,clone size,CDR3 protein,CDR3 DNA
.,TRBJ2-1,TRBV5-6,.,CASSLGSRASNYYNEQFF,TGTGCCAGCAGCTTGGGGTCCAGGGCGTCAAACTACTACAATGAGCAGTTCTTC
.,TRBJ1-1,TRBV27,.,CASTPVGQGFFDTEAFF,TGTGCCAGCACTCCTGTCGGCCAGGGATTTTTCGACACTGAAGCTTTCTTT
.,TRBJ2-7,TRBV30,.,CAWRSTGSYEGQYF,TGTGCCTGGAGATCTACAGGGTCGTACGAGGGGCAGTACTTC
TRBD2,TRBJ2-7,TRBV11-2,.,CASSTSTSGGDPYEQYF,TGTGCCAGCAGCACTAGTACCAGCGGGGGGGATCCCTACGAGCAGTACTTC
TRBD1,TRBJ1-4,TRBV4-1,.,CASRGTDNEKLFF,TGCGCCAGCAGGGGGACAGATAATGAAAAACTGTTTTTT
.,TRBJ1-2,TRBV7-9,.,CASSPGNYGYTF,TGTGCCAGCAGCCCCGGGAACTATGGCTACACCTTC
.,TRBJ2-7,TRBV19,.,CASSISEAYEQYF,TGTGCCAGTAGTATTTCCGAGGCCTACGAGCAGTACTTC
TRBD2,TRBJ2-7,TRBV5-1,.,CASSFDSGGGEQYF,TGCGCCAGCAGCTTTGATAGCGGGGGAGGCGAGCAGTACTTC
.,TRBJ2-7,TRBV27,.,CASSLDSFEQYF,TGTGCCAGCAGTTTAGACAGCTTCGAGCAGTACTTC
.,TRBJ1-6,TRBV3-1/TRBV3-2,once,CASSLSGGALNSPLHF,TGTGCCAGCAGCCTTTCCGGCGGGGCCCTGAATTCACCCCTCCACTTT
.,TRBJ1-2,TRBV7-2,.,CASSLGRKYGYTF,TGTGCCAGCAGCTTAGGCAGGAAGTATGGCTACACCTTC
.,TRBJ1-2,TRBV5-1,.,CASSSGGDSAGYTF,TGCGCCAGCAGCAGTGGGGGGGACTCCGCCGGCTACACCTTC
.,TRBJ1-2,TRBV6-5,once,CASSRTAFYGYTF,TGTGCCAGCAGCCGGACAGCTTTCTATGGCTACACCTTC
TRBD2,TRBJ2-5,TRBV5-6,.,CASSLGVAGGWETQYF,TGTGCCAGCAGCTTGGGAGTAGCGGGGGGATGGGAGACCCAGTACTTC
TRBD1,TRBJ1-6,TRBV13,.,CASTYTGQGLVGSPLHF,TGTGCCAGCACCTACACAGGACAGGGGTTAGTTGGTTCACCCCTCCACTTT
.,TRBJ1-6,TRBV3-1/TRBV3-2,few,CASSPSYGRSSPLHF,TGTGCCAGCAGCCCCTCGTACGGCCGGAGTTCACCCCTCCACTTT
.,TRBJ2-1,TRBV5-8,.,CASSLTRGRGPREVEQFF,TGTGCCAGCAGCCTCACGAGGGGCCGGGGCCCGAGGGAGGTTGAGCAGTTCTTC
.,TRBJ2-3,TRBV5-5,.,CASSLGHRSSTDTQYF,TGTGCCAGCAGCTTGGGTCATAGAAGTAGCACAGATACGCAGTATTTT